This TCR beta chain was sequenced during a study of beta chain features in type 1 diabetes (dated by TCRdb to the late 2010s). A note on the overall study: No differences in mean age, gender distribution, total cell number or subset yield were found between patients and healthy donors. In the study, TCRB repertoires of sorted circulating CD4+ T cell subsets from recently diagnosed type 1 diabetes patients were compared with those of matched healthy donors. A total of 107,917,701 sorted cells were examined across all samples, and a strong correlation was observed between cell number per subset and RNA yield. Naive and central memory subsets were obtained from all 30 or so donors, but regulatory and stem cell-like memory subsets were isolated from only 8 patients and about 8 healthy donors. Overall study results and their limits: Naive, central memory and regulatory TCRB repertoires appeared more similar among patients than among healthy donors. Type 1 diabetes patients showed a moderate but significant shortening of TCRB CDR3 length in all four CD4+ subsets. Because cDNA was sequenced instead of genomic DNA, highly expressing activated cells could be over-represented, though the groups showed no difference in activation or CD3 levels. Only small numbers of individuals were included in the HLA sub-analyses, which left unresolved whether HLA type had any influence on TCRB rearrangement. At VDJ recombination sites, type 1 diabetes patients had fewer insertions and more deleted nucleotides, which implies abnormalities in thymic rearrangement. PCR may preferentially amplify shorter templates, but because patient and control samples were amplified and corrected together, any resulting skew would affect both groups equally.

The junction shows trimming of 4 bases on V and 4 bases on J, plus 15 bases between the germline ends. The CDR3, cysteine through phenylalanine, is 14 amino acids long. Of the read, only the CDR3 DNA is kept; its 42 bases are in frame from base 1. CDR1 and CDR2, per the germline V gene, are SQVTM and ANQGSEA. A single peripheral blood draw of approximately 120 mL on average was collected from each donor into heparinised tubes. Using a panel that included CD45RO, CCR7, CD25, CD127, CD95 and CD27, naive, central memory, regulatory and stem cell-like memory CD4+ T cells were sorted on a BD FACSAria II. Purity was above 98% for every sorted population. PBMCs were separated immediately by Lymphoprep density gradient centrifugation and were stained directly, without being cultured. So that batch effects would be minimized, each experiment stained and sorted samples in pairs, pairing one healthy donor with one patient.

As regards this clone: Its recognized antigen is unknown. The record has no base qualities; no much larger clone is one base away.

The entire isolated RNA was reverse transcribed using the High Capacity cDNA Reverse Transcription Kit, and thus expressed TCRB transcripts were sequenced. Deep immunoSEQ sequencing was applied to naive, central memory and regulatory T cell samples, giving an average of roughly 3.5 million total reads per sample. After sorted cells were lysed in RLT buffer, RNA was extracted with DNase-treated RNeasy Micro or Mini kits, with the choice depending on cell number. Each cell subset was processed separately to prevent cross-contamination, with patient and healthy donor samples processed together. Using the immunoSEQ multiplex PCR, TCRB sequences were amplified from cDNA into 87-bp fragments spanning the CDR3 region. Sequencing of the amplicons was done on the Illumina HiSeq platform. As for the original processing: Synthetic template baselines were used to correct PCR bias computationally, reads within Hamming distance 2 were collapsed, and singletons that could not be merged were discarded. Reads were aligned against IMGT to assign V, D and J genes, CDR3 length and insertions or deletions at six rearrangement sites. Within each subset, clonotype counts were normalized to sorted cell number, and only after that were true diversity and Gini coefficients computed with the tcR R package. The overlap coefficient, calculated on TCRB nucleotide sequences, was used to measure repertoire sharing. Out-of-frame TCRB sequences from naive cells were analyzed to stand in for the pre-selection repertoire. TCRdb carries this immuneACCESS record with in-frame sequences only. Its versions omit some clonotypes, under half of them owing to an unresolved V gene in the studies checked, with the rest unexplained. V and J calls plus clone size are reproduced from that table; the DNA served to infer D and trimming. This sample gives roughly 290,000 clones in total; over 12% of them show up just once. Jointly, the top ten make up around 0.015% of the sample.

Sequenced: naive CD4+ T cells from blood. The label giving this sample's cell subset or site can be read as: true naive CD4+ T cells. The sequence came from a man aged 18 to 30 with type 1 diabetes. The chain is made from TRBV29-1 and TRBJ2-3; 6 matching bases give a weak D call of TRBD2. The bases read TGCAGCGTTGCGCGGGATAAGGTTGCAGATACGCAGTATTTT. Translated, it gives CSVARDKVADTQYF.